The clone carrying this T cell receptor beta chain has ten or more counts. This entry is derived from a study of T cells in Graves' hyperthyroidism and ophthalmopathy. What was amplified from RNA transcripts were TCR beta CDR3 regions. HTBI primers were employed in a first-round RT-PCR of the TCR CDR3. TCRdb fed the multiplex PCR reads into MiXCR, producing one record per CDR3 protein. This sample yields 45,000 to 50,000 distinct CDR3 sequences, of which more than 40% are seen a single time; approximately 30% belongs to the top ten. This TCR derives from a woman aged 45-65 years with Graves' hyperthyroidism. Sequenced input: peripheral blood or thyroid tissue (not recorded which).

CDR3 in DNA: TGTGCCAGCAGCGCGAGCGGGAGGGCCGAGACCCAGTACTTC. It translates to CASSASGRAETQYF. V and J are TRBV9 and TRBJ2-5; TRBD2 agrees at 10 bases. Germline CDR1 is SGDLS and CDR2 is YYNGEE. CDR3 length: 14 amino acids. Germline trimming cut 3 bases from V and 5 bases from J; bases unmatched to any gene: 4.